This T cell receptor beta chain derives from a study of neurological immune-mediated disorders. This clonotype was detected many times. Its antigen is still unknown. Synthesis of cDNA used 5'RACE (with 10-nucleotide random UMIs). TCRdb reanalysed the 5' RACE reads using MiXCR and keeps one entry per CDR3 protein. The data contain some 48,000 distinct CDR3 sequences, over 9% of them singletons. Overall study findings and caveats: Among expanded clones, no CDR3 amino acid sequences were shared across subjects, a pattern suggesting private repertoires in all groups. TCR clonal expansion peaked in HTLV-1-associated myelopathy patients and was lowest in multiple sclerosis patients.

Unsorted libraries used 2 million PBMCs kept at -80 degrees C. The sample consisted of PBMCs. This sequence was found in a woman in her thirties or forties with HTLV-1-associated myelopathy (HAM/TSP).

CDR3 amino acids: CASSLNRGDGYTF. The CDR3, as DNA: TGTGCCAGCAGCCTGAACAGGGGCGATGGCTACACCTTC. J is TRBJ1-2 and V is TRBV7-3, with TRBD1 matching over 7 bases. Germline lookup yields CDR1 SGHTA and CDR2 FQGTGA. Germline trimming cut 5 bases from V and 6 bases from J; bases unmatched to any gene: 6. This CDR3 has 13 residues.